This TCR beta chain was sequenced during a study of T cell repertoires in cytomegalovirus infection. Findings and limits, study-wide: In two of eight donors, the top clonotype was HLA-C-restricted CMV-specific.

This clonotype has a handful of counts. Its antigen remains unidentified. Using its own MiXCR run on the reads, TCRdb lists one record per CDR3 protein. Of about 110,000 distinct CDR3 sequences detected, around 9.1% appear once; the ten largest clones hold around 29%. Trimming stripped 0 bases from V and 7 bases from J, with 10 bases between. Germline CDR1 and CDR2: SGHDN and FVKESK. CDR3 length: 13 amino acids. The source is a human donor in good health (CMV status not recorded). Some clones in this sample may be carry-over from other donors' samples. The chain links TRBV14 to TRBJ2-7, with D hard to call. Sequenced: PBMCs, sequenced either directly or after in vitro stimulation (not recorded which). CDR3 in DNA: TGTGCCAGCAGCCAAGAATTGGTGGGTGAGCAGTACGTC. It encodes CASSQELVGEQYV.